The rows below give T cell receptor beta chains drawn from one sample of a study of cytomegalovirus exposure and HLA in healthy donors. Profiling relied on immunoSEQ multiplex PCR, and the TCRdb table lists in-frame clones only, not all of them. The repertoire has fewer than 150,000 clones, around 89% of them found once; the top ten carry less than 2%. The sequenced sample was PBMCs. These receptors were taken from a man aged 18 to 30 in good health and CMV-seronegative. The CDR3 runs from the conserved cysteine through the conserved F or W. A D gene is named only where the DNA matches it firmly. A row's size may be missing; if present it is once, few, many or a size class.

v_call	clone_size	d_call	j_call	cdr3_nt	cdr3_aa
TRBV9	-	-	TRBJ1-1	TGTGCCAGCAGCACGGAGGGCCCTGTCCCTGAAGCTTTCTTT	CASSTEGPVPEAFF
TRBV27	-	TRBD1	TRBJ1-1	TGTGCCAGCAGGCAAACAGGGGGCCGGGACACTGAAGCTTTCTTT	CASRQTGGRDTEAFF
TRBV6-5	-	-	TRBJ1-5	TGTGCCAGCAGACCCCCGGGGGGCGTCGATCAGCCCCAGCATTTT	CASRPPGGVDQPQHF
TRBV28	-	-	TRBJ2-7	TGTGCCAGCAGTGGCCGCGGCTACGAGCAGTACTTC	CASSGRGYEQYF
TRBV11-2	medium-sized	TRBD1	TRBJ1-1	TGTGCCAGCAGCGCTAGACAGGGGAACACTGAAGCTTTCTTT	CASSARQGNTEAFF
TRBV28	-	TRBD1	TRBJ2-1	TGTGCCAGCAGTTTATCTAGACAGGGTTTAGTGCAGTTCTTC	CASSLSRQGLVQFF
TRBV2	-	TRBD1	TRBJ1-2	TGTGCCAGCACCGTCGAGGACAGGGTGGAAGGCTACACCTTC	CASTVEDRVEGYTF
TRBV7-8	-	-	TRBJ2-7	TGTGCCAGCAGCTCCACAACTAGGAGTGGATACGAGCAGTACTTC	CASSSTTRSGYEQYF
TRBV29-1	-	TRBD1	TRBJ2-1	TGCAGCGCCTCGGGACAGTCCTACAATGAGCAGTTCTTC	CSASGQSYNEQFF
TRBV6-1	-	-	TRBJ1-2	TGTGCCAGCAGTGAATATGGCCCCTATGGCTACACCTTC	CASSEYGPYGYTF
TRBV6-5	-	-	TRBJ1-1	TGTGCCAGCACGGGAGGGAGGGCACACACTGAAGCTTTCTTT	CASTGGRAHTEAFF